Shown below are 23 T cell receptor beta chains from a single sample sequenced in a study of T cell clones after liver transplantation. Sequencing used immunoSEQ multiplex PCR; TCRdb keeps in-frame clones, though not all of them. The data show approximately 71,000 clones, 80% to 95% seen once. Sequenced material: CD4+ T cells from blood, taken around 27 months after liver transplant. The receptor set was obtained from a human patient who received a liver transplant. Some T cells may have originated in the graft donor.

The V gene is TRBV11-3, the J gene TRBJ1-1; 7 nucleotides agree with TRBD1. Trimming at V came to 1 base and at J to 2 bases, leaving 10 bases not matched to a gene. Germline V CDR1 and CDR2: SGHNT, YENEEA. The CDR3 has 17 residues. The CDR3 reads CASSLVGGLSYNTEAFF. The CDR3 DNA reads TGTGCCAGCAGCTTAGTAGGGGGCCTTTCTTATAACACTGAAGCTTTCTTT.

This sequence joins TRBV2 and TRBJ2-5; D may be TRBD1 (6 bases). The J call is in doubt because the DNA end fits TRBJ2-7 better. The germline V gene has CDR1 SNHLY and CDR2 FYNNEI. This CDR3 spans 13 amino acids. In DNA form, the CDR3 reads TGTGCCAGCAGTGCGGGACACACCTACGAGCAGTACTTC. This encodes CASSAGHTYEQYF.

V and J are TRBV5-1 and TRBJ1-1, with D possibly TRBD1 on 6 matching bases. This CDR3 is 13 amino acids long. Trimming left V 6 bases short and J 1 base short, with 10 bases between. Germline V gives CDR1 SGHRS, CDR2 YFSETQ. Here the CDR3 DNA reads TGCGCCAGCACTCAGGGGACGAACACTGAAGCTTTCTTT. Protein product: CASTQGTNTEAFF. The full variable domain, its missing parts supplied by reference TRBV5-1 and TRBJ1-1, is KAGVTQTPRYLIKTRGQQVTLSCSPISGHRSVSWYQQTPGQGLQFLFEYFSETQRNKGNFPGRFSGRQFSNSRSEMNVSTLELGDSALYLCASTQGTNTEAFFGQGTRLTVV.

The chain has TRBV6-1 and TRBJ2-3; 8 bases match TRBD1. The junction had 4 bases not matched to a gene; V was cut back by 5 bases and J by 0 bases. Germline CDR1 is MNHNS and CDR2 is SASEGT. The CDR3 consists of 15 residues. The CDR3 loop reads CASSLGTGSTDTQYF. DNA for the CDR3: TGTGCCAGCAGTCTAGGGACAGGCAGCACAGATACGCAGTATTTT.

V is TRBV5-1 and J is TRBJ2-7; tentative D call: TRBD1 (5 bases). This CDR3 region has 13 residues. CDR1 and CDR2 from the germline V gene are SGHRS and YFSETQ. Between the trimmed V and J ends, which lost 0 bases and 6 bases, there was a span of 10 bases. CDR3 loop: CASSLEQGFEQYF. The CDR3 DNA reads TGCGCCAGCAGCTTGGAGCAGGGATTCGAGCAGTACTTC.

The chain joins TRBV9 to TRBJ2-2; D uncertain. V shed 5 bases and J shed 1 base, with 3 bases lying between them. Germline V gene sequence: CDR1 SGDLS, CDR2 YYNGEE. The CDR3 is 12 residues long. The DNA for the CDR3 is TGTGCCAGCAGTGGGAACACCGGGGAGCTGTTTTTT. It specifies CASSGNTGELFF.

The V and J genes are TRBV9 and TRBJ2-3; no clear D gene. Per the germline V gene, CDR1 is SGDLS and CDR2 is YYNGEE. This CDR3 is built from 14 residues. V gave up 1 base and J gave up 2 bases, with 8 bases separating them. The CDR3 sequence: CASSVSHYTDTQYF. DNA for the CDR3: TGTGCCAGCAGCGTAAGTCACTACACAGATACGCAGTATTTT.

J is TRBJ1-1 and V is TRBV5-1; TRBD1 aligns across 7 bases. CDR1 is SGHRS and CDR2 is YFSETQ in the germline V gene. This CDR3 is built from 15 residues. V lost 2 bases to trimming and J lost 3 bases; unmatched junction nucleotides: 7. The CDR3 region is CASSFQGVQDTEAFF. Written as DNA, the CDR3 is TGCGCCAGCAGCTTTCAGGGGGTTCAGGACACTGAAGCTTTCTTT.

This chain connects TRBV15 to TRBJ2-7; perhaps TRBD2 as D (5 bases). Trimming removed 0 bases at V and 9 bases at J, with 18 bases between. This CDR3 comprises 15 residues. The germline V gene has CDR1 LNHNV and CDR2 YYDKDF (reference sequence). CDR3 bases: TGTGCCACCAGCAGAGATCCGCTAGCTAGTGAATCGCAGTACTTC. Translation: CATSRDPLASESQYF.

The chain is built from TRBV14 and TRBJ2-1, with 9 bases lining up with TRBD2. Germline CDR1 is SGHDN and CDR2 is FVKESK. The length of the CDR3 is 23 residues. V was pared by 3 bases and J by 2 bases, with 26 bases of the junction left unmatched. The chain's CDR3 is CASSHLPWEGIQPTSGPYNEQFF. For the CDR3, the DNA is TGTGCCAGCAGCCACCTCCCTTGGGAGGGGATCCAACCGACTAGCGGACCCTACAATGAGCAGTTCTTC.

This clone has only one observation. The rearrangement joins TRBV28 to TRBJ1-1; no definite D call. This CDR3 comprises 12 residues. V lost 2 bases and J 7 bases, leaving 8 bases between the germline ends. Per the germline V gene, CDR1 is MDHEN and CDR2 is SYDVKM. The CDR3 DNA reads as TGTGCCAGCAGTTTAGGCCAATTTGAAGCTTTCTTT. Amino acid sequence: CASSLGQFEAFF.

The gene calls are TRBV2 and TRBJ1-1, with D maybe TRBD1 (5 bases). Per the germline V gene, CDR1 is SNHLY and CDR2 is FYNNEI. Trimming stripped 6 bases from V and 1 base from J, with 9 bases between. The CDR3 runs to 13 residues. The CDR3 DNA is TGTGCCAGCAGATTCGACAGGAACACTGAAGCTTTCTTT. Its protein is CASRFDRNTEAFF. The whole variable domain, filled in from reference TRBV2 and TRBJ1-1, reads EPEVTQTPSHQVTQMGQEVILRCVPISNHLYFYWYRQILGQKVEFLVSFYNNEISEKSEIFDDQFSVERPDGSNFTLKIRSTKLEDSAMYFCASRFDRNTEAFFGQGTRLTVV.

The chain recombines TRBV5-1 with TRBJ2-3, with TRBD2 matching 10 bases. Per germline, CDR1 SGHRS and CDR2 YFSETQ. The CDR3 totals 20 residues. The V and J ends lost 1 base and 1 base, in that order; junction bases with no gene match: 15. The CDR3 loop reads CASSLRAGGPSGRGTDTQYF. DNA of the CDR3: TGCGCCAGCAGCTTGAGGGCAGGGGGCCCTAGCGGGAGAGGCACAGATACGCAGTATTTT.

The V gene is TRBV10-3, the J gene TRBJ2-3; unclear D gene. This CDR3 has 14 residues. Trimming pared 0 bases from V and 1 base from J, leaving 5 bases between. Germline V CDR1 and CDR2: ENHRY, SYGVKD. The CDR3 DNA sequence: TGTGCCATCAGTGAGTCCACCGGCACAGATACGCAGTATTTT. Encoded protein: CAISESTGTDTQYF.

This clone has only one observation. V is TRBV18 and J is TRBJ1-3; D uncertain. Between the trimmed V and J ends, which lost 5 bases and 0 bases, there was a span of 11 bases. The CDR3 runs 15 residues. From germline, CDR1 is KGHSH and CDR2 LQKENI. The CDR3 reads CASSSAGVSGNTIYF. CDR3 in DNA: TGTGCCAGCTCATCCGCCGGGGTCTCTGGAAACACCATATATTTT.

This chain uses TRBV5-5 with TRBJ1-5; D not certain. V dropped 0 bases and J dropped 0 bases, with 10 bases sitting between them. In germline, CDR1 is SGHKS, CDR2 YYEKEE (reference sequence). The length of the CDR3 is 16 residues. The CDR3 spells CASSLAADYSNQPQHF. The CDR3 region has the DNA TGTGCCAGCAGCTTGGCGGCAGATTATAGCAATCAGCCCCAGCATTTT. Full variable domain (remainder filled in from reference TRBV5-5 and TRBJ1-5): DAGVTQSPTHLIKTRGQQVTLRCSPISGHKSVSWYQQVLGQGPQFIFQYYEKEERGRGNFPDRFSARQFPNYSSELNVNALLLGDSALYLCASSLAADYSNQPQHFGDGTRLSIL.

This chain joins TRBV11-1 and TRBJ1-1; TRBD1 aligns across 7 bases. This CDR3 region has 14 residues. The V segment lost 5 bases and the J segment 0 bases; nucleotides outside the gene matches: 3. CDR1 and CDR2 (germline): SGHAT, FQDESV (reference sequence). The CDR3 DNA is TGTGCCAGCAGCCTCGGACAGGTGAACACTGAAGCTTTCTTT. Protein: CASSLGQVNTEAFF. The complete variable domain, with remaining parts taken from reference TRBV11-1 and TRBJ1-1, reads EAEVAQSPRYKITEKSQAVAFWCDPISGHATLYWYRQILGQGPELLVQFQDESVVDDSQLPKDRFSAERLKGVDSTLKIQPAELGDSAMYLCASSLGQVNTEAFFGQGTRLTVV.

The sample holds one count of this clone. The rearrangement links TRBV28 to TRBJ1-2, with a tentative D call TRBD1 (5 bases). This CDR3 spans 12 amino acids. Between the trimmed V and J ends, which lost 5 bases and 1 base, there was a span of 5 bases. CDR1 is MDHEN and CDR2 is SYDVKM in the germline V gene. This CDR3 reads CASSQGNYGYTF. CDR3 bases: TGTGCCAGCAGTCAGGGTAACTATGGCTACACCTTC.

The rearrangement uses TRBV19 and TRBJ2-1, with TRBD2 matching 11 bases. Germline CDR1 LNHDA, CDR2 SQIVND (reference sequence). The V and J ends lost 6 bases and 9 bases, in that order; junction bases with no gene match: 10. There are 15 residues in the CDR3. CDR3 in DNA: TGTGCCAGTAGCTCCTTAGCGGGAGGGCCACGTGAGCAGTTCTTC. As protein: CASSSLAGGPREQFF.

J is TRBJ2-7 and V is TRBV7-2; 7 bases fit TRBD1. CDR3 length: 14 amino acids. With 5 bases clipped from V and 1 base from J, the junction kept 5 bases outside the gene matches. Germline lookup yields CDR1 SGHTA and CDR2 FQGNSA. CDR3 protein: CASSVRTGSYEQYF. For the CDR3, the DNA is TGTGCCAGCAGCGTACGGACAGGATCCTACGAGCAGTACTTC.

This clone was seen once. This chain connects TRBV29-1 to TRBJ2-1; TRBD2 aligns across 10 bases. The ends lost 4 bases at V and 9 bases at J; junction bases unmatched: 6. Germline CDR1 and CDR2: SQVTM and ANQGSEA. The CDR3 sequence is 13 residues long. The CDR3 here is CSVAGLAKGEQFF. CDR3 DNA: TGCAGCGTTGCGGGACTAGCGAAGGGTGAGCAGTTCTTC.

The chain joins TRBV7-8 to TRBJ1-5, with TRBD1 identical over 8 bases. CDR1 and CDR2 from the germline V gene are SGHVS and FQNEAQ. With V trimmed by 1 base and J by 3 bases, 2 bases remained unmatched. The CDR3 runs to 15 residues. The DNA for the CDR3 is TGTGCCAGCAGCTTAGACAGGGGGTACAATCAGCCCCAGCATTTT. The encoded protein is CASSLDRGYNQPQHF.

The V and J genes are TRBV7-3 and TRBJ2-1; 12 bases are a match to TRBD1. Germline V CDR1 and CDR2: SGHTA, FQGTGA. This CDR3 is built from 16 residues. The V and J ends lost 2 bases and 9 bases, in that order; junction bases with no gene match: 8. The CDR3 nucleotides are TGTGCCAGCAGCTTATTGGGACAGGGGGCGGGTGTTGAGCAGTTCTTC. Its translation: CASSLLGQGAGVEQFF. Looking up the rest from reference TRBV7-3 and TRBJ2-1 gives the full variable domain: GAGVSQTPSNKVTEKGKYVELRCDPISGHTALYWYRQSLGQGPEFLIYFQGTGAADDSGLPNDRFFAVRPEGSVSTLKIQRTERGDSAVYLCASSLLGQGAGVEQFFGPGTRLTVL.